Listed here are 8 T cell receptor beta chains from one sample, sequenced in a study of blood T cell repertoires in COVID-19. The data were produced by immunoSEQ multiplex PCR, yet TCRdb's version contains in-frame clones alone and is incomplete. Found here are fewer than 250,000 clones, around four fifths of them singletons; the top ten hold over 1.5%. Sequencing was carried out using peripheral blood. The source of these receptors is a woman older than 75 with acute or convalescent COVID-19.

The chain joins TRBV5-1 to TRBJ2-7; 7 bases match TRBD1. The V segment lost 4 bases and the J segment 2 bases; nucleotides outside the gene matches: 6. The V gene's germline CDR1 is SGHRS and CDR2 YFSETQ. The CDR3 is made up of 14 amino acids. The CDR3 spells CASSLTGTTYEQYF. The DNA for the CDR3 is TGCGCCAGCAGCCTGACAGGGACGACCTACGAGCAGTACTTC.

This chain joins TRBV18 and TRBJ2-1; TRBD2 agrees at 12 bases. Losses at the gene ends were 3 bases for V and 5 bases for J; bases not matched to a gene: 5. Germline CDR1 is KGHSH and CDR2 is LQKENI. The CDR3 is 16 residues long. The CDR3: CASSPQTSGGNNEQFF. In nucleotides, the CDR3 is TGTGCCAGCTCACCTCAGACTAGCGGGGGCAACAATGAGCAGTTCTTC.

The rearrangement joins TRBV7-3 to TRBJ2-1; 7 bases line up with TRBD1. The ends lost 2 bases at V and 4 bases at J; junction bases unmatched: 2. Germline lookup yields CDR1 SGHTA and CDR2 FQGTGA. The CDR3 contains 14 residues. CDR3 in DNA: TGTGCCAGCAGCTTAGACAGGGCTTACAATGAGCAGTTCTTC. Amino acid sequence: CASSLDRAYNEQFF.

The CDR3: CASSFQAGGGNTGELFF. DNA of the CDR3: TGTGCCAGCAGCTTTCAGGCGGGAGGCGGTAACACCGGGGAGCTGTTTTTT. This chain joins TRBV7-6 and TRBJ2-2, with TRBD2 matching over 8 bases. V shed 3 bases and J 2 bases; nucleotides not matched to a gene: 8. The CDR3 contains 17 residues. Per germline, CDR1 SGHVS and CDR2 FNYEAQ.

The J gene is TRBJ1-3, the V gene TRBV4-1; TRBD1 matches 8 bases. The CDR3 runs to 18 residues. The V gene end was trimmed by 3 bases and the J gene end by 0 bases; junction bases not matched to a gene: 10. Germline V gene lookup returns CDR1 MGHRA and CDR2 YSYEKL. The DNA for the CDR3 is TGCGCCAGCAGCCAGCAGGTGAACAGGGGGAGCTCTGGAAACACCATATATTTT. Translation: CASSQQVNRGSSGNTIYF.

CDR3 in DNA: TGCAGCGTTGACAGGCAGGGAAAGACCCAGTACTTC. Translating it yields CSVDRQGKTQYF. The chain links TRBV29-1 to TRBJ2-5; possibly TRBD1 for D (5 bases). Germline-derived CDR1 and CDR2 are SQVTM and ANQGSEA. V was clipped by 3 bases and J by 6 bases, with 11 bases between them. The CDR3 runs 12 residues.

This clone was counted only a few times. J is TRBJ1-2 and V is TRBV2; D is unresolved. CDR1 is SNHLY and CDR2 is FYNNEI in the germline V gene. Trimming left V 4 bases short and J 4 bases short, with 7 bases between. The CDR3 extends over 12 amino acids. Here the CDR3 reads CASSVTVYGYTF. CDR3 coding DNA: TGTGCCAGCAGTGTAACTGTCTATGGCTACACCTTC.

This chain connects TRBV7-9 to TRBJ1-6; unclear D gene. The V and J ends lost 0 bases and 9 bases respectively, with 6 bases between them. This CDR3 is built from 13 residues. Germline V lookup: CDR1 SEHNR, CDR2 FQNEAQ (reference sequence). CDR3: CASSLASGSPLHF. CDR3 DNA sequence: TGTGCCAGCAGCTTAGCTTCGGGTTCACCCCTCCACTTT.